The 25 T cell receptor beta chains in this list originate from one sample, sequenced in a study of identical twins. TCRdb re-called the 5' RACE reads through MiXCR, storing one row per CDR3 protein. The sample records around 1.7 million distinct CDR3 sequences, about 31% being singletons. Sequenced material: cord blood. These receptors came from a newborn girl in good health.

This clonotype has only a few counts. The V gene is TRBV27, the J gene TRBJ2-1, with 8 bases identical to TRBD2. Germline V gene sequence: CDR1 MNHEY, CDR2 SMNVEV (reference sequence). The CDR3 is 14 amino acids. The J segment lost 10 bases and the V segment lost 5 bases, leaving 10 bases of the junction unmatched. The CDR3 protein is CASSPIAGSREQFF. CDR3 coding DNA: TGTGCCAGCAGTCCGATAGCGGGATCTCGAGAGCAGTTCTTC.

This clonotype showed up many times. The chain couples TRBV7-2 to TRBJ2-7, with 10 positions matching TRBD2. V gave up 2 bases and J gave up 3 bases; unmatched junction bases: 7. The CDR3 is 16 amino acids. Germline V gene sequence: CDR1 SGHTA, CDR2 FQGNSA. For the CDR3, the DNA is TGTGCCAGCAGCTTATCCCATTCTAGCGGGGGCTACGAGCAGTACTTC. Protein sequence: CASSLSHSSGGYEQYF.

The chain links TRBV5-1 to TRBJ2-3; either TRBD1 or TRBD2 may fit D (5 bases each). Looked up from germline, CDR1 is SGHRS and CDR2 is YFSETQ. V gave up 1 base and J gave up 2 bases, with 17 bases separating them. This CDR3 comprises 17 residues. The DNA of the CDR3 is TGCGCCAGCAGCTTGAGTATGGGACCTATATACACAGATACGCAGTATTTT. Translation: CASSLSMGPIYTDTQYF.

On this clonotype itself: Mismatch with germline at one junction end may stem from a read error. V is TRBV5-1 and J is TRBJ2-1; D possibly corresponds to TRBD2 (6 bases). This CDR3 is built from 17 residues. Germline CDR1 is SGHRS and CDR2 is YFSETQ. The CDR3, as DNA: TGCGCCAACAGCTTCCCGGGACTCACGAGCTCCTACAATGAGCAGTTCTTC. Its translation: CANSFPGLTSSYNEQFF.

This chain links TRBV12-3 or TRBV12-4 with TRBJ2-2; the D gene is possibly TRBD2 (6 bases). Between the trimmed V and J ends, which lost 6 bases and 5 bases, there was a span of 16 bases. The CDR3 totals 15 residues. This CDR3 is CASSLGGAGTGELFF. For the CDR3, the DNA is TGTGCCAGCAGCCTGGGCGGGGCGGGAACCGGGGAGCTGTTTTTT.

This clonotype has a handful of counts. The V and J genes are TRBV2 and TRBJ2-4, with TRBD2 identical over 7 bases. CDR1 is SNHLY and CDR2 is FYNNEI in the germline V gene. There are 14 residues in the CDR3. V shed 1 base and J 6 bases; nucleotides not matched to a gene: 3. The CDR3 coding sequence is TGTGCCAGCAGTGAAGAACTAGCGAGAAACATTCAGTACTTC. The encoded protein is CASSEELARNIQYF. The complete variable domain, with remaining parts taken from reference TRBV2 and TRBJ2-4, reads EPEVTQTPSHQVTQMGQEVILRCVPISNHLYFYWYRQILGQKVEFLVSFYNNEISEKSEIFDDQFSVERPDGSNFTLKIRSTKLEDSAMYFCASSEELARNIQYFGAGTRLSVL.

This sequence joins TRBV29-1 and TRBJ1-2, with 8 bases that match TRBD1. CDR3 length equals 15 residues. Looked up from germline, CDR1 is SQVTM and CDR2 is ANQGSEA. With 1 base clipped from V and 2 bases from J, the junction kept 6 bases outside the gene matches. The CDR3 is CSVEVRQGTNYGYTF. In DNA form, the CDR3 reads TGCAGCGTTGAAGTCAGACAGGGGACAAACTATGGCTACACCTTC.

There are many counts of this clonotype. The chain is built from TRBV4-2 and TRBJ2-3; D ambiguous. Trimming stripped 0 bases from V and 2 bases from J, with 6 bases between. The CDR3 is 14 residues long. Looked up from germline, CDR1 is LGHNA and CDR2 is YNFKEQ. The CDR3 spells CASSQDSSTDTQYF. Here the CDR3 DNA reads TGTGCCAGCAGCCAAGATAGTTCCACAGATACGCAGTATTTT.

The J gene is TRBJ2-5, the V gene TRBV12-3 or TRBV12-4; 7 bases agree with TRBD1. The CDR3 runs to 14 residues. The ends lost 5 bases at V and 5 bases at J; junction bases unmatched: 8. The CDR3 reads CASSLIRGWETQYF. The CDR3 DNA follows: TGTGCCAGCAGTCTCATCAGGGGGTGGGAGACCCAGTACTTC.

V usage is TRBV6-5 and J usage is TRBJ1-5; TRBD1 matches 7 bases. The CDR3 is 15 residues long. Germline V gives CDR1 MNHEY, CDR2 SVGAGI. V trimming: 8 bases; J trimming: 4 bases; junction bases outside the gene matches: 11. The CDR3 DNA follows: TGTGCCAGCCGGCCCGACAGGGCCGCAAATCAGCCCCAGCATTTT. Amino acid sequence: CASRPDRAANQPQHF.

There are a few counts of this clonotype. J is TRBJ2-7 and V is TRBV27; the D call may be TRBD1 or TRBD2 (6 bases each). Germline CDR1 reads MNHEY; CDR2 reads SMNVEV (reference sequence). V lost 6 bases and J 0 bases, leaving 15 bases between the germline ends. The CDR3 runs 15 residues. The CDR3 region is CASRTRGSNSYEQYF. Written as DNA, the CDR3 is TGTGCCAGCAGGACTAGGGGGAGTAACTCCTACGAGCAGTACTTC.

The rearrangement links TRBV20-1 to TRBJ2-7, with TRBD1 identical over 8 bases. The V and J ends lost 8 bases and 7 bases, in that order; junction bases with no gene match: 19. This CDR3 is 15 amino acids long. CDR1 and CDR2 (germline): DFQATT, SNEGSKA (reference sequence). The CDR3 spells CSTIGTGKSYGEQYF. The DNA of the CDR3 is TGCAGTACAATCGGGACAGGTAAATCCTATGGTGAGCAGTACTTC.

The CDR3 loop is CSAGSSGGTDTQYF. The CDR3, as DNA: TGCAGTGCCGGGTCCAGCGGGGGTACAGATACGCAGTATTTT. V gene TRBV20-1 combines with J gene TRBJ2-3; 8 bases are a match to TRBD2. This CDR3 has 14 amino acids. Germline V gene data show CDR1 as DFQATT and CDR2 as SNEGSKA (reference sequence). J gave up 3 bases and V 6 bases, and 8 bases lay outside the gene matches.

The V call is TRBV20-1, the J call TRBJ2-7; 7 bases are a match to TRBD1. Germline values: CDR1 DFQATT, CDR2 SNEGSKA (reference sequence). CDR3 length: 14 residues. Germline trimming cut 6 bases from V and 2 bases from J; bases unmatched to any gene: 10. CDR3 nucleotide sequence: TGCAGTGCACTTAGACAGGGTGTCCCCTACGAGCAGTACTTC. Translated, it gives CSALRQGVPYEQYF.

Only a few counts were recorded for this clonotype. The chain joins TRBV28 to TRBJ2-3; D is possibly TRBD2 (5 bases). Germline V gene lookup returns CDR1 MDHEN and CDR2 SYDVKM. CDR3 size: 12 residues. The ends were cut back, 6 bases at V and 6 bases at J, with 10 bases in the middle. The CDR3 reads CASSGVQDTQYF. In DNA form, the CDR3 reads TGTGCCAGCAGCGGGGTCCAGGATACGCAGTATTTT.

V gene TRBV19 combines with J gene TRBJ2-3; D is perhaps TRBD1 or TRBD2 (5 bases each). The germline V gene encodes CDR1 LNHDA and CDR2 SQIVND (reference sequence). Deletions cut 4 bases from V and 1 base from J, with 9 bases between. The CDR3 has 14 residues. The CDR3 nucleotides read TGTGCCAGTAGTACAGTGGGGGGCACAGATACGCAGTATTTT. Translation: CASSTVGGTDTQYF.

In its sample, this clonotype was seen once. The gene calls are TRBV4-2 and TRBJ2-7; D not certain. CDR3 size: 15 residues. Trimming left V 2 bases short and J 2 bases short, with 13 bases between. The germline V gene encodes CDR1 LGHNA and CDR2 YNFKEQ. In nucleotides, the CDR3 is TGTGCCAGCAGCCAATCGGTCTCCTTAACCTACGAGCAGTACTTC. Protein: CASSQSVSLTYEQYF.

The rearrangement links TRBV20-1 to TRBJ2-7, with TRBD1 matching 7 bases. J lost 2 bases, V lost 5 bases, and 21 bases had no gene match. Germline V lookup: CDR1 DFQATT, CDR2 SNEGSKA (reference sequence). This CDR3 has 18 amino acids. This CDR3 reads CSASTYPTGAILTYEQYF. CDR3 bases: TGCAGTGCTTCAACTTATCCCACAGGGGCCATCCTTACCTACGAGCAGTACTTC.

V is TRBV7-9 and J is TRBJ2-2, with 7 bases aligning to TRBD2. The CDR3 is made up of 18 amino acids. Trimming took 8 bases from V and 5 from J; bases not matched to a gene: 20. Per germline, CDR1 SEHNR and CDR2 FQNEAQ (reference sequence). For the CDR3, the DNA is TGTGCCAGCTGGGATATCCGCCCCTCTAGCGGCCTAACCGGGGAGCTGTTTTTT. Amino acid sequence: CASWDIRPSSGLTGELFF. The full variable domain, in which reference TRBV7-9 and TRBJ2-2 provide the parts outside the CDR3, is DTGVSQNPRHKITKRGQNVTFRCDPISEHNRLYWYRQTLGQGPEFLTYFQNEAQLEKSRLLSDRFSAERPKGSFSTLEIQRTEQGDSAMYLCASWDIRPSSGLTGELFFGEGSRLTVL.

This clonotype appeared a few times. CDR3 sequence: CASSPGNRVGTEAFF. In DNA, the CDR3 is TGTGCCAGCAGTCCAGGAAACAGGGTAGGGACTGAAGCTTTCTTT. This chain connects TRBV27 to TRBJ1-1; maybe TRBD1 (6 bases). The CDR3 consists of 15 residues. From germline, CDR1 is MNHEY and CDR2 SMNVEV (reference sequence). V lost 5 bases and J lost 5, with 18 bases in between.

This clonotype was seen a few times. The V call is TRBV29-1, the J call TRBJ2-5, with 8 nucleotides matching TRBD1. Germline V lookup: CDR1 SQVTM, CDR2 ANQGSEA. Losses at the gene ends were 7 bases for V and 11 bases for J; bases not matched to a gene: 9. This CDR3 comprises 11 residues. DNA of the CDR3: TGCAGCGCCGAGACAGGGGTTGAGCAGTACTTC. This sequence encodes CSAETGVEQYF.

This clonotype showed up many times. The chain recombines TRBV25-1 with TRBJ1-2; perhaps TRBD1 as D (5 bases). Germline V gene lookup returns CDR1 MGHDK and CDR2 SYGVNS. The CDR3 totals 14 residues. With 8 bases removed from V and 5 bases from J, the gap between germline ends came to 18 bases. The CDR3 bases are TGTGCCAGCTCACCGACGGGGGAAGGATATGGCTACACCTTC. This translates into CASSPTGEGYGYTF.

CDR3 nucleotides: TGTGCCAGCAGTTTAGATACAGGGGGAGATACGCAGTATTTT. Protein product: CASSLDTGGDTQYF. This chain uses TRBV28 with TRBJ2-3; the match to TRBD1 covers 8 bases. There are 14 residues in the CDR3. CDR1 is MDHEN, CDR2 SYDVKM, per germline. V lost 2 bases, J lost 5 bases, and 3 bases stayed unmatched.

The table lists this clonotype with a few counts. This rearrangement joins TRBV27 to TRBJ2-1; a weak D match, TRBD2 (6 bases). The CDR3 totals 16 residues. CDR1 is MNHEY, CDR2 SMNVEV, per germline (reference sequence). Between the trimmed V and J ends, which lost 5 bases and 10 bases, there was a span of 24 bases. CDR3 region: CASSPDVLVGGSEQFF. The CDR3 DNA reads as TGTGCCAGCAGTCCAGATGTCCTAGTGGGAGGTTCGGAGCAGTTCTTC.

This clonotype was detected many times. CDR3: CSVEDGSGGPYEQYF. The CDR3 coding sequence is TGCAGCGTTGAAGACGGATCAGGCGGGCCCTACGAGCAGTACTTC. This chain uses TRBV29-1 with TRBJ2-7; D might be TRBD2 (5 bases). This CDR3 is 15 amino acids long. The V end lost 0 bases, the J end lost 2 bases, and 14 bases lay between the germline ends. Germline V CDR1 and CDR2: SQVTM, ANQGSEA.